One sample yielded the 20 T cell receptor beta chains listed below, sequenced in a study of blood T cell repertoires in COVID-19. Method: immunoSEQ multiplex PCR; TCRdb's copy keeps in-frame clones and lacks some. The sample holds 300,000 to 450,000 clones; approximately 81% are singletons and the top ten take under 4%. Material for sequencing was peripheral blood. The receptor set was obtained from a young woman with acute or convalescent COVID-19.

The genes are TRBV4-2 and TRBJ2-3, with D possibly being TRBD2 (7 bases). The germline gives CDR1 LGHNA, CDR2 YNFKEQ. Trimming shortened V by 0 bases and J by 2 bases, and 18 bases separated the two germline ends. This CDR3 is 18 amino acids long. In DNA form, the CDR3 reads TGTGCCAGCAGCCAAGATAGGGAGAGGCGGGGGCCCACAGATACGCAGTATTTT. This translates into CASSQDRERRGPTDTQYF.

The chain joins TRBV5-1 to TRBJ1-2; D possibly corresponds to TRBD1 (5 bases). This CDR3 is built from 14 residues. CDR1 and CDR2 from the germline V gene are SGHRS and YFSETQ. Trimming pared 2 bases from V and 4 bases from J, leaving 12 bases between. This CDR3 reads CASSFGTGTYGYTF. The CDR3 nucleotides are TGCGCCAGCAGCTTTGGAACAGGAACCTATGGCTACACCTTC.

The gene calls are TRBV30 and TRBJ1-1, with 8 bases identical to TRBD1. The CDR3 contains 14 residues. The germline CDR1 and CDR2 sequences are GTSNPN and SVGIG (reference sequence). After removal of 2 bases from V and 4 bases from J, the junction contained 6 bases not matched to a gene. CDR3 sequence (DNA): TGTGCCTGGAGTCCCGGACAGGGAAGCACTGAAGCTTTCTTT. This translates into CAWSPGQGSTEAFF.

V and J are TRBV2 and TRBJ2-5; weak D call: TRBD1 (5 bases). CDR3 length equals 13 residues. Germline V gene sequence: CDR1 SNHLY, CDR2 FYNNEI. The V gene lost 3 bases and the J gene lost 5 bases, with 10 bases spanning the gap. The CDR3 sequence is CASSDVGAETQYF. CDR3 in DNA: TGTGCCAGCAGTGATGTAGGGGCGGAGACCCAGTACTTC.

The chain has TRBV7-3 and TRBJ2-1, with 8 bases aligning to TRBD1. The CDR3 spans 15 residues. Germline assignment: CDR1 SGHTA and CDR2 FQGTGA. With V trimmed by 0 bases and J by 9 bases, 7 bases remained unmatched. The CDR3 coding sequence is TGTGCCAGCAGCTTAACTGGACAGGGCCCTAGTGAGCAGTTCTTC. It encodes CASSLTGQGPSEQFF.

The CDR3 loop is CASSLNPGQYLSEQYF. Written as DNA, the CDR3 is TGTGCCAGCAGTTTAAACCCCGGACAGTATCTAAGCGAGCAGTACTTC. The chain is built from TRBV27 and TRBJ2-7; tentatively, D is TRBD1 (6 bases). CDR1 is MNHEY, CDR2 SMNVEV, per germline (reference sequence). V was clipped by 2 bases and J by 6 bases, with 20 bases between them. The CDR3 sequence is 16 residues long.

This clone was seen only once. This chain uses TRBV20-1 with TRBJ2-1, with 9 positions matching TRBD2. Germline V lookup: CDR1 DFQATT, CDR2 SNEGSKA (reference sequence). CDR3 length equals 15 residues. V lost 3 bases to trimming and J lost 7 bases; unmatched junction nucleotides: 10. The CDR3 nucleotides read TGCAGTGCTAGTTTAGCGGGAGTCGGTCGGAATGAGCAGTTCTTC. Encoded protein: CSASLAGVGRNEQFF.

The chain couples TRBV6-1 to TRBJ1-2; the match to TRBD1 covers 8 bases. CDR1 MNHNS and CDR2 SASEGT come from the germline V gene. CDR3 length equals 14 residues. The V gene end was trimmed by 3 bases and the J gene end by 5 bases; junction bases not matched to a gene: 5. CDR3 loop: CASSDPGQEYGYTF. CDR3 coding DNA: TGTGCCAGCAGTGATCCGGGACAGGAATATGGCTACACCTTC.

This clone has a handful of counts. V and J are TRBV7-2 and TRBJ1-6; TRBD1 matches 8 bases. CDR3 size: 14 residues. Trimming cost V 5 bases and J 13 bases; bases outside gene matches: 10. Germline CDR1 is SGHTA and CDR2 is FQGNSA. CDR3 amino acids: CASSRGQGWSPLHF. The CDR3 DNA follows: TGTGCCAGCAGCCGTGGACAGGGATGGTCCCCCCTCCACTTT.

The chain uses TRBV11-2 and TRBJ2-7; D unresolved. The germline gives CDR1 SGHAT, CDR2 FQNNGV. V lost 3 bases, J lost 3 bases, and 9 bases lay in between. This CDR3 has 13 amino acids. The CDR3 region is CASSFSEDYEQYF. The CDR3 region has the DNA TGTGCCAGCAGCTTTTCAGAAGACTACGAGCAGTACTTC. Filled out from reference TRBV11-2 and TRBJ2-7, the complete variable domain reads EAGVAQSPRYKIIEKRQSVAFWCNPISGHATLYWYQQILGQGPKLLIQFQNNGVVDDSQLPKDRFSAERLKGVDSTLKIQPAKLEDSAVYLCASSFSEDYEQYFGPGTRLTVT.

V and J are TRBV5-1 and TRBJ1-6, with D possibly TRBD1 on 5 matching bases. Germline CDR1 is SGHRS and CDR2 is YFSETQ. Trimming removed 0 bases at V and 9 bases at J, with 13 bases between. CDR3 size: 15 residues. The CDR3, as DNA: TGCGCCAGCAGCTTGGGGGCAGGGCCATCTTCACCCCTCCACTTT. The encoded protein is CASSLGAGPSSPLHF.

CDR3 protein: CATSDLFGGYTF. The DNA of the CDR3 is TGTGCCACCAGTGATTTGTTCGGGGGCTACACCTTC. The chain couples TRBV24-1 to TRBJ1-2; D remains unclear. The CDR3 is 12 residues long. The germline gives CDR1 KGHDR, CDR2 SFDVKD. The V and J ends lost 0 bases and 8 bases respectively, with 6 bases between them.

The genes are TRBV5-1 and TRBJ2-3; TRBD2 might be the D (5 bases). The CDR3 runs to 14 residues. In germline, CDR1 is SGHRS, CDR2 YFSETQ. The germline V and J ends were trimmed by 2 bases and 4 bases, with 11 bases remaining between them. The CDR3 nucleotides read TGCGCCAGCAGCTTCGGACTCGGACCAGATACGCAGTATTTT. This sequence encodes CASSFGLGPDTQYF.

J is TRBJ2-7 and V is TRBV2, with 7 bases identical to TRBD1. Per the germline V gene, CDR1 is SNHLY and CDR2 is FYNNEI. Trimming cost V 6 bases and J 5 bases; bases outside gene matches: 10. This CDR3 region has 14 residues. DNA for the CDR3: TGTGCCAGCAGCGCTCTAGGGGGCTCGAACGAGCAGTACTTC. The encoded protein is CASSALGGSNEQYF.

This clone has only one observation. The chain uses TRBV6-5 and TRBJ1-6; 7 bases are shared with TRBD1. The J segment lost 9 bases and the V segment lost 7 bases, leaving 9 bases of the junction unmatched. This CDR3 region has 14 residues. CDR1 and CDR2 (germline): MNHEY, SVGAGI. The CDR3 is CASNRQGRASPLHF. The CDR3 bases are TGTGCCAGCAACCGACAGGGAAGGGCTTCACCCCTCCACTTT.

The CDR3 nucleotides read TGTGCCAGCAGTTACTGGTTAACAGGGGGCACTGAAGCTTTCTTT. It translates to CASSYWLTGGTEAFF. The chain links TRBV6-2 or TRBV6-3 to TRBJ1-1; TRBD1 matches at 8 bases. The V gene end was trimmed by 1 base and the J gene end by 4 bases; junction bases not matched to a gene: 5. CDR1 is MNHEY and CDR2 is SVGEGT in the germline V gene. CDR3 length equals 15 residues.

Details on this clone: Other DNA sequences in the sample encode the same CDR3. This rearrangement joins TRBV5-6 to TRBJ1-5; the D is unclear. Germline V gives CDR1 SGHDT, CDR2 YYEEEE. The CDR3 consists of 14 residues. V was trimmed by 1 base and J by 0 bases, leaving 5 bases between them. DNA of the CDR3: TGTGCCAGCAGCTTGCTGTATAGCAATCAGCCCCAGCATTTT. Protein sequence: CASSLLYSNQPQHF.

The chain has TRBV5-1 and TRBJ2-1; D remains ambiguous. The germline V gene has CDR1 SGHRS and CDR2 YFSETQ. Trimming shortened V by 0 bases and J by 8 bases, and 9 bases separated the two germline ends. The CDR3 is 13 residues long. As DNA, the CDR3 is TGCGCCAGCAGCTTGGACGCCAGCGATGAGCAGTTCTTC. Protein product: CASSLDASDEQFF.

The V and J genes are TRBV5-1 and TRBJ2-1, with 8 bases fitting TRBD2. The V gene's germline CDR1 is SGHRS and CDR2 YFSETQ. V trimming: 0 bases; J trimming: 7 bases; junction bases outside the gene matches: 9. The CDR3 is made up of 16 amino acids. Written as DNA, the CDR3 is TGCGCCAGCAGCTTGGATCCGGGAGGGCCGGGAAATGAGCAGTTCTTC. It specifies CASSLDPGGPGNEQFF.

The chain has TRBV7-8 and TRBJ2-2; 8 nucleotides align to TRBD1. V shed 3 bases, J shed 7 bases, and the junction held 7 bases outside the gene matches. This CDR3 spans 15 amino acids. In germline, CDR1 is SGHVS, CDR2 FQNEAQ. The CDR3 DNA sequence: TGTGCCAGCAGCTTCGGGACAGGCGTCGTCGGGGAGCTGTTTTTT. Residues: CASSFGTGVVGELFF.